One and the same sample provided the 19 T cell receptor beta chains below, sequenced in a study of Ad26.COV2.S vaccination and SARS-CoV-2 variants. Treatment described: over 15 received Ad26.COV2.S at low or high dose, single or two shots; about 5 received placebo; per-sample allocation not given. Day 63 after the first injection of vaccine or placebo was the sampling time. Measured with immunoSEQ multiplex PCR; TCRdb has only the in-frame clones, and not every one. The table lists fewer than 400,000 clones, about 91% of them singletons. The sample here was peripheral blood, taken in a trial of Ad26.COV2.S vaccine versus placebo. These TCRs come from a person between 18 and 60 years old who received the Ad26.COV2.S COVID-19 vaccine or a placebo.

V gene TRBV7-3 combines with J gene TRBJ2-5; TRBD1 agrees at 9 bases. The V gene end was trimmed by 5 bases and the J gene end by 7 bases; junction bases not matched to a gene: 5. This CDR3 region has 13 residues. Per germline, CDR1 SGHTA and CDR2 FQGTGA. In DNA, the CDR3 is TGTGCCAGCAGCCCGGACAGGGGAGGGACCCAGTACTTC. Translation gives CASSPDRGGTQYF.

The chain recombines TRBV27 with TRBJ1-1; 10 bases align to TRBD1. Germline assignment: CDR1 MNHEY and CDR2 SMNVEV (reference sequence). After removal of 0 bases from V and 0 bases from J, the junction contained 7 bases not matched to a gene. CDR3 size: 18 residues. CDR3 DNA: TGTGCCAGCAGTTTATCCCCCTGGACAGGGGGTATGAACACTGAAGCTTTCTTT. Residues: CASSLSPWTGGMNTEAFF.

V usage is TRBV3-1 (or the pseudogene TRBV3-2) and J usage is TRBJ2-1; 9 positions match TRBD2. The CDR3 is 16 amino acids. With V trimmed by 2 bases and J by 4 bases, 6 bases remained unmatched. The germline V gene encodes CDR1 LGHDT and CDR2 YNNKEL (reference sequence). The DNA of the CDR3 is TGTGCCAGCAGCCAATTGCTAGCGGGAAGGTACAATGAGCAGTTCTTC. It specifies CASSQLLAGRYNEQFF.

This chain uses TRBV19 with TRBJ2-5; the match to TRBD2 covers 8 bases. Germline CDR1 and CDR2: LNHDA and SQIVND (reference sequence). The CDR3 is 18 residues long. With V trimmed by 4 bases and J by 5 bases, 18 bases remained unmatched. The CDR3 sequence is CASSTRGAGRARRETQYF. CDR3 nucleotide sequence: TGTGCCAGTAGTACCCGCGGCGCCGGGAGGGCCAGGAGGGAGACCCAGTACTTC.

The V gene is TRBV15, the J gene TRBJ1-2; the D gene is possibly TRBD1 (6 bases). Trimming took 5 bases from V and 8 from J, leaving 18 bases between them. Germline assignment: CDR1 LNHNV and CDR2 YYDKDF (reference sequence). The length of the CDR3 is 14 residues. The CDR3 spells CATSPGAARGGYTF. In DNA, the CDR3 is TGTGCCACCAGCCCGGGGGCCGCGCGGGGAGGCTACACCTTC.

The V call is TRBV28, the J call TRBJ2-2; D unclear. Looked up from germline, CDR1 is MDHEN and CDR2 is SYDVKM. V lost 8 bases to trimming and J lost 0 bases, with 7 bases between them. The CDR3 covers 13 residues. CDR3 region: CASFGPNTGELFF. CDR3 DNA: TGTGCCAGCTTCGGACCGAACACCGGGGAGCTGTTTTTT.

CDR3 sequence: CASSLSGVSGANVLTF. CDR3 nucleotides: TGTGCCAGCAGTTTGAGCGGCGTGTCTGGGGCCAACGTCCTGACTTTC. V gene TRBV27 combines with J gene TRBJ2-6; TRBD2 is a possible D gene (5 bases). The V gene's germline CDR1 is MNHEY and CDR2 SMNVEV (reference sequence). The V end lost 3 bases, the J end lost 1 base, and 10 bases lay between the germline ends. This CDR3 has 16 amino acids.

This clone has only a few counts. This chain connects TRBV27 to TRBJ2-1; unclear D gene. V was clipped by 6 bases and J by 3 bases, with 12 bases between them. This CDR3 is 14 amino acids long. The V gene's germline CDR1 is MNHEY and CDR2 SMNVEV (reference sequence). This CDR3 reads CASSPDYYYNEQFF. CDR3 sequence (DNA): TGTGCCAGCAGCCCCGATTATTACTACAATGAGCAGTTCTTC.

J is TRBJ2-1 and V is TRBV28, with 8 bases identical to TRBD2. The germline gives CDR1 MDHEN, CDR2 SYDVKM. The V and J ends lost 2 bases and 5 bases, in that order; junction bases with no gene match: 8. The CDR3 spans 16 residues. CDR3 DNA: TGTGCCAGCAGTTTACCGAGCGGGAGTCCCAACAATGAGCAGTTCTTC. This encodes CASSLPSGSPNNEQFF.

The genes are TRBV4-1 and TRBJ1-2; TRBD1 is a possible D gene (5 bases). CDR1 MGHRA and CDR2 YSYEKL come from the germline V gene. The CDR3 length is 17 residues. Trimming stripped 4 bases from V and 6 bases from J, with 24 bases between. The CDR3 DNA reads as TGCGCCAGCAGCCGGGGAAACCGACAGAATACGGCGGATGGCTACACCTTC. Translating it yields CASSRGNRQNTADGYTF.

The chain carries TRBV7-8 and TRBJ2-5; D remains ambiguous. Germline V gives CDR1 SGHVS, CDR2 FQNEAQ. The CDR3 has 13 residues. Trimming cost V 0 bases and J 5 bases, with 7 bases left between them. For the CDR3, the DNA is TGTGCCAGCAGCTTAGCGTCCGGGGAGACCCAGTACTTC. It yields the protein CASSLASGETQYF.

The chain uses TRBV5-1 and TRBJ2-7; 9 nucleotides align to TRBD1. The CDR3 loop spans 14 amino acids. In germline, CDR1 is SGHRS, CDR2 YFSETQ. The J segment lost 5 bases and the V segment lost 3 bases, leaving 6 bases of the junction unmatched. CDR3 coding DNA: TGCGCCAGCAGCTCATCCGGGACAGGGAACGAGCAGTACTTC. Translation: CASSSSGTGNEQYF.

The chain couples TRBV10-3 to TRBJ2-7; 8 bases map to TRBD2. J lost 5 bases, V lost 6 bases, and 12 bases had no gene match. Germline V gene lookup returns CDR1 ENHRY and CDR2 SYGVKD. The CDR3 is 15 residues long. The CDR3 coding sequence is TGTGCCATCAGCTCAGGGACTAGTGGAGAAAACGAGCAGTACTTC. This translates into CAISSGTSGENEQYF.

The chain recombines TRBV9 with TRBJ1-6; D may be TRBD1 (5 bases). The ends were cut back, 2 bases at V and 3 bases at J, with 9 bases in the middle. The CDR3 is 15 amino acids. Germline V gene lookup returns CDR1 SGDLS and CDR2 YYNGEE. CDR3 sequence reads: CASSVQGDYNSPLHF. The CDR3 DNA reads TGTGCCAGCAGCGTTCAGGGTGACTATAATTCACCCCTCCACTTT.

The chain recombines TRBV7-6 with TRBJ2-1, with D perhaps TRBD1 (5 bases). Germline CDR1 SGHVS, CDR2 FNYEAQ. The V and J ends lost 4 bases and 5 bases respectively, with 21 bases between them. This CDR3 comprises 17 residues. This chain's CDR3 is CASSSLQQENLNNEQFF. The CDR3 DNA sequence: TGTGCCAGCAGCTCATTGCAACAGGAGAACCTTAACAATGAGCAGTTCTTC.

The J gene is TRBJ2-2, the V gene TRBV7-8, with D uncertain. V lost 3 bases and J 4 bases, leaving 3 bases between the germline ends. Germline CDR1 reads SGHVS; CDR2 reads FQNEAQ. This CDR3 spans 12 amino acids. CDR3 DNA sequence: TGTGCCAGCAGCTTGGCCACCGGGGAGCTGTTTTTT. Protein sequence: CASSLATGELFF. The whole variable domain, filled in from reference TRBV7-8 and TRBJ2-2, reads GAGVSQSPRYKVAKRGQDVALRCDPISGHVSLFWYQQALGQGPEFLTYFQNEAQLDKSGLPSDRFFAERPEGSVSTLKIQRTQQEDSAVYLCASSLATGELFFGEGSRLTVL.

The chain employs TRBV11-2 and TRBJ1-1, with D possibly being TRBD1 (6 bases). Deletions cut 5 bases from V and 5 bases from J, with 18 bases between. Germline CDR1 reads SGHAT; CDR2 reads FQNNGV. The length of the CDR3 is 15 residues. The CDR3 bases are TGTGCCAGCAGCCAGGGACGCGGGGGCAGGACTGAAGCTTTCTTT. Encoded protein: CASSQGRGGRTEAFF.

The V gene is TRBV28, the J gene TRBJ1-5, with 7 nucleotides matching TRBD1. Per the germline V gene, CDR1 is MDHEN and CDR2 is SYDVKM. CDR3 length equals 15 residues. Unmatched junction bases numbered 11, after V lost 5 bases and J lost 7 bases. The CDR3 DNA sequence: TGTGCCAGCAGTATAGGGACAGCCGGGAAGCAGCCCCAGCATTTT. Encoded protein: CASSIGTAGKQPQHF.

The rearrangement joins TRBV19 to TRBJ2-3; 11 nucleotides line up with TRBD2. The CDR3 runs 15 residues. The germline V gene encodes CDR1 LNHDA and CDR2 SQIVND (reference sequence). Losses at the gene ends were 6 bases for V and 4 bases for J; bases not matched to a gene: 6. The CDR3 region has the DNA TGTGCCAGTAGACCACAGGGACTAGCGGCAGATACGCAGTATTTT. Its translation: CASRPQGLAADTQYF.